This entry is about one TCR beta chain. Its matching antigen is unknown. The data are from a study of OX40 agonist ivuxolimab in advanced cancers. Study-level information: Given to patients was ivuxolimab, an agonistic anti-OX40 (CD134) antibody. Having had anti-PD-1, anti-PD-L1 or anti-CTLA-4 therapy before was allowed, and over 35% had some.

Overall study results and limits: Among T cells, CD8+ cells averaged more expanded clones than CD4+ cells. Clonal expansion from baseline to week 6 occurred in both CD4+ and CD8+ T cells.

Profiled with immunoSEQ multiplex PCR; TCRdb holds only in-frame clones, not every one. The repertoire consists of some 42,000 clones, with around 91% occurring once and the leading ten covering 4.7%. Germline V gene data show CDR1 as MDHEN and CDR2 as SYDVKM. This CDR3 is 16 amino acids long. V lost 6 bases, J lost 0 bases, and 12 bases lay in between. The sequencing used CD4+ or CD8+ T cells sorted from blood, collected in a trial of the OX40 agonist ivuxolimab. The V gene is TRBV28, the J gene TRBJ1-6; D gene ambiguous. The sequence was collected from an adult with an advanced solid tumor such as melanoma, head and neck, liver or kidney cancer. The CDR3 DNA follows: TGTGCCAGCAGAGAAGGAGGGAGCTCCTATAATTCACCCCTCCACTTT. As protein: CASREGGSSYNSPLHF.